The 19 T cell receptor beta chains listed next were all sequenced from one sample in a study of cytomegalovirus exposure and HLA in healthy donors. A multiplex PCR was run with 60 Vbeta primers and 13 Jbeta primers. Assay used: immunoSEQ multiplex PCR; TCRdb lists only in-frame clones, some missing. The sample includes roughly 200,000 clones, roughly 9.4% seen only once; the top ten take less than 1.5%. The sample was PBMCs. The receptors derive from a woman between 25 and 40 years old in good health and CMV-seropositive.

The DNA of the CDR3 is TGTGCCAGCAGTTTTGGGGAGACTCGCACAGATACGCAGTATTTT. It codes for CASSFGETRTDTQYF. The chain carries TRBV28 and TRBJ2-3, with a possible D match to TRBD2 (5 bases). V gave up 3 bases and J gave up 1 base, with 11 bases separating them. CDR1 MDHEN and CDR2 SYDVKM come from the germline V gene. CDR3 length: 15 amino acids.

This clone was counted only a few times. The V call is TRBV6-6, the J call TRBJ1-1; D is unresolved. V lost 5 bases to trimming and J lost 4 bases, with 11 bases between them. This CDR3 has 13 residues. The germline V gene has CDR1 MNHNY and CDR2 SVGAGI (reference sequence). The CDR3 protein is CASSADFTTEAFF. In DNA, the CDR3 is TGTGCCAGCAGTGCCGACTTTACCACTGAAGCTTTCTTT.

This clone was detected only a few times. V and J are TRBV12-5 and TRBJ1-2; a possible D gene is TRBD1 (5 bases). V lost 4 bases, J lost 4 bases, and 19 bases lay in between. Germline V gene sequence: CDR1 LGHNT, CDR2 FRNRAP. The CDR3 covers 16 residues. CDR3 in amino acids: CASGSVPGGMTYGYTF. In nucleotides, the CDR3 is TGTGCTAGTGGTTCCGTTCCGGGGGGAATGACCTATGGCTACACCTTC.

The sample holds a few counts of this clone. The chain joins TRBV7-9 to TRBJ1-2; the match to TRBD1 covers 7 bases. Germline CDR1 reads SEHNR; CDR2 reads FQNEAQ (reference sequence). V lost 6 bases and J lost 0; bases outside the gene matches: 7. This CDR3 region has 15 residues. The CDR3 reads CASSPDRLANYGYTF. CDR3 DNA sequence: TGTGCCAGCAGTCCGGACAGGCTGGCTAACTATGGCTACACCTTC.

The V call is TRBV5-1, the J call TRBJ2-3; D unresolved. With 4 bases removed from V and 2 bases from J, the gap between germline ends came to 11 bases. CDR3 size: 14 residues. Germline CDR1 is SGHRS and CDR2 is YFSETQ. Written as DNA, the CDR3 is TGCGCCAGCAGCCCTGGCATTCTCACAGATACGCAGTATTTT. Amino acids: CASSPGILTDTQYF.

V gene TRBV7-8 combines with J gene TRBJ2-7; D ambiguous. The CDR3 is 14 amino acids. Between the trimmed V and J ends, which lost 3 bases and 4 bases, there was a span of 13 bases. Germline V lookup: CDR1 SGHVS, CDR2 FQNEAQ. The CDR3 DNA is TGTGCCAGCAGCTTGGTCAGGATGTCATACGAGCAGTACTTC. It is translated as CASSLVRMSYEQYF.

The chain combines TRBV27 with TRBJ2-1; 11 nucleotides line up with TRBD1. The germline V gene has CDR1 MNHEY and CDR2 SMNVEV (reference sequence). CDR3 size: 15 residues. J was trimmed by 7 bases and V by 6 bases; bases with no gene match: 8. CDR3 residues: CASRLGDRGNNEQFF. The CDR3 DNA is TGTGCCAGCAGATTAGGGGACAGGGGGAATAATGAGCAGTTCTTC.

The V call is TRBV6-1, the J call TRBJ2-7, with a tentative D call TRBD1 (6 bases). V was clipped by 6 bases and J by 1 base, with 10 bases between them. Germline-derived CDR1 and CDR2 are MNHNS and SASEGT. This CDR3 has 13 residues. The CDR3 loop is CASSHRDSYEQYF. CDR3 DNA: TGTGCCAGCAGCCACAGGGATTCCTACGAGCAGTACTTC.

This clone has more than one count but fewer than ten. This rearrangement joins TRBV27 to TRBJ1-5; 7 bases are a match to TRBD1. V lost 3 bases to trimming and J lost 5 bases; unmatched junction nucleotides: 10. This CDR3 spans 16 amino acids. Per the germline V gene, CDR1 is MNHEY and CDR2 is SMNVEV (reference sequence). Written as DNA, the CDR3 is TGTGCCAGCAGTTTTCAGGGGGGATCCGGATATCAGCCCCAGCATTTT. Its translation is CASSFQGGSGYQPQHF.

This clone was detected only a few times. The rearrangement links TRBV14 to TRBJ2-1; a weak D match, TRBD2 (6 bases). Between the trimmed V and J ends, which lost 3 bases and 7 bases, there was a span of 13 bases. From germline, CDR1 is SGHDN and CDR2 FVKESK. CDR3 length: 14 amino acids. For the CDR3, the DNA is TGTGCCAGCAGCCAGGCGGGGCCCCGAAATGAGCAGTTCTTC. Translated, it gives CASSQAGPRNEQFF.

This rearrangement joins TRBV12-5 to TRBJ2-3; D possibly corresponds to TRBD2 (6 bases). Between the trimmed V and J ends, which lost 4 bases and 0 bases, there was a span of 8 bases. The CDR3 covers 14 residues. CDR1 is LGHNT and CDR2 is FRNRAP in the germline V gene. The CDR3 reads CASGWGRSTDTQYF. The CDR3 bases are TGTGCTAGTGGTTGGGGGAGGAGCACAGATACGCAGTATTTT.

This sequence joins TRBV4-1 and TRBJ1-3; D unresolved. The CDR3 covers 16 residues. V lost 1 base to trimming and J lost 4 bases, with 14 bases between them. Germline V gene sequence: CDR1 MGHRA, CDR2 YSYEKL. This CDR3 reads CASSQVGGPGGNTIYF. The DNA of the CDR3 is TGCGCCAGCAGCCAAGTAGGAGGGCCGGGGGGAAACACCATATATTTT.

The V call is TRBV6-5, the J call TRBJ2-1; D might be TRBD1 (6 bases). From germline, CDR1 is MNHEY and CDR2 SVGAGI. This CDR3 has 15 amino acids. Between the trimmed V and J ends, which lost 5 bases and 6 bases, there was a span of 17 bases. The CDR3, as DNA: TGTGCCAGCAGTCCCGCGGCAGGGGAGTCCAATGAGCAGTTCTTC. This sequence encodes CASSPAAGESNEQFF.

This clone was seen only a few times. The CDR3 nucleotides read TGTGCCAGCCAGGCCTTCCGGGAGGGAGGCTATGGCTACACCTTC. Protein sequence: CASQAFREGGYGYTF. The V call is TRBV27, the J call TRBJ1-2; D is unresolved. From germline, CDR1 is MNHEY and CDR2 SMNVEV (reference sequence). The CDR3 consists of 15 residues. V was clipped by 8 bases and J by 4 bases, with 20 bases between them.

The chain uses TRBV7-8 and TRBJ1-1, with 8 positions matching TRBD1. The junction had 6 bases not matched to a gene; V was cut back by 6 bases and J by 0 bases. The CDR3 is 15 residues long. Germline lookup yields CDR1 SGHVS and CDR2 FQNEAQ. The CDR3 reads CASRRQGAVNTEAFF. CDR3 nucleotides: TGTGCCAGCAGGCGGCAGGGGGCCGTGAACACTGAAGCTTTCTTT. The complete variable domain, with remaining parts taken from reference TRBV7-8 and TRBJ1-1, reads GAGVSQSPRYKVAKRGQDVALRCDPISGHVSLFWYQQALGQGPEFLTYFQNEAQLDKSGLPSDRFFAERPEGSVSTLKIQRTQQEDSAVYLCASRRQGAVNTEAFFGQGTRLTVV.

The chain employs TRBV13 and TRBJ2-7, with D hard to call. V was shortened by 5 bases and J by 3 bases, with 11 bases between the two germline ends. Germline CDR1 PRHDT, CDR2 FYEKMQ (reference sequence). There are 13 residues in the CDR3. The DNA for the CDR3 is TGTGCCAGCAGCCACGGATCTAGCTACGAGCAGTACTTC. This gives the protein CASSHGSSYEQYF.

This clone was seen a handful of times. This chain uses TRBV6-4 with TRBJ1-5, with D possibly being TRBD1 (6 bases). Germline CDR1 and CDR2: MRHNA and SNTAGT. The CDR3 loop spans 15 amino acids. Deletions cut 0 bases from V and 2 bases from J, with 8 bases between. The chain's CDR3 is CASSDSKGGNQPQHF. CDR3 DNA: TGTGCCAGCAGTGACTCGAAGGGGGGCAATCAGCCCCAGCATTTT.

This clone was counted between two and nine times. As DNA, the CDR3 is TGTGCCAGCAGTGAAAGGGGTTCCTACGAGCAGTACTTC. This sequence encodes CASSERGSYEQYF. V and J are TRBV25-1 and TRBJ2-7; a possible D gene is TRBD1 (5 bases). Trimming took off 2 bases at V and 1 base at J, with 6 bases between the two ends. The CDR3 spans 13 residues. Germline V gene data show CDR1 as MGHDK and CDR2 as SYGVNS.

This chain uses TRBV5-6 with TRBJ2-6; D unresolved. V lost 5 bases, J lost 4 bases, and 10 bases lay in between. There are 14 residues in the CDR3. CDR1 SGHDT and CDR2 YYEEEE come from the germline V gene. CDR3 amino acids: CASRPIAGANVLTF. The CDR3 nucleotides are TGTGCCAGCAGGCCTATTGCCGGGGCCAACGTCCTGACTTTC.